A selection of T cell receptor beta chains follows, all from one sample in a study of shared clonotypes between healthy human individuals. The assay was immunoSEQ multiplex PCR, and TCRdb's table has in-frame clones only and misses some. The data hold about 2 million clones, with roughly 95% observed a single time. What was sequenced was naive CD8+ T cells sorted from blood. These receptors were taken from a man in his late teens or twenties in good health. Both conserved end residues are part of each CDR3.

j_gene: TRBJ1-2; v_gene: TRBV2; CDR3aa: CASTPSGAGNYGYTF
j_gene: TRBJ2-7; v_gene: TRBV9; CDR3aa: CASSPNRDGAYEQYF
j_gene: TRBJ2-2; v_gene: TRBV28; CDR3aa: CASSLTFTGELFF
j_gene: TRBJ1-1; v_gene: TRBV11-2; CDR3aa: CASSFDRGAFF
j_gene: TRBJ2-7; v_gene: TRBV30; CDR3aa: CACADSSYEQYF
j_gene: TRBJ2-5; v_gene: TRBV19; CDR3aa: CASSMLAGGLQETQYF
j_gene: TRBJ2-2; v_gene: TRBV6-5; CDR3aa: CASSYLQGPGELFF
j_gene: TRBJ2-1; v_gene: TRBV11-1; CDR3aa: CASSSGLYNEQFF
j_gene: TRBJ2-7; v_gene: TRBV19; CDR3aa: CASSIIGDRGEQYF
j_gene: TRBJ2-7; v_gene: TRBV11-2; CDR3aa: CASSLGRVEQYF
j_gene: TRBJ2-2; v_gene: TRBV11-3; CDR3aa: CASSQAGVLGTGELFF
j_gene: TRBJ2-1; v_gene: TRBV7-9; CDR3aa: CASSLMTGGPSNEQFF
j_gene: TRBJ2-7; v_gene: TRBV10-1; CDR3aa: CASSEGLAHEQYF
j_gene: TRBJ2-3; v_gene: TRBV28; CDR3aa: CASSLQGIGDTQYF
j_gene: TRBJ2-2; v_gene: TRBV11-1; CDR3aa: CASTNRGDYTGELFF
j_gene: TRBJ2-1; v_gene: TRBV5-4; CDR3aa: CASSWDDNEQFF
j_gene: TRBJ1-2; v_gene: TRBV27; CDR3aa: CASRQGLSYGYTF
j_gene: TRBJ1-2; v_gene: TRBV29-1; CDR3aa: CSVDYGYTF
j_gene: TRBJ2-5; v_gene: TRBV6-6; CDR3aa: CASSLTRDWKTQYF
j_gene: TRBJ1-1; v_gene: TRBV7-9; CDR3aa: CASSSSRPGHMNTEAFF
j_gene: TRBJ2-3; v_gene: TRBV9; CDR3aa: CARSVGPGGGTDTQYF
j_gene: NA; v_gene: TRBV4-1; CDR3aa: CASSPRTGGPYEQYF
j_gene: TRBJ2-2; v_gene: TRBV11-2; CDR3aa: CASSLVGELFF
j_gene: TRBJ2-7; v_gene: TRBV4-1; CDR3aa: CASSQEVQGVTYEQYF
j_gene: TRBJ2-1; v_gene: TRBV11-2; CDR3aa: CASSLMEGGEQFF
j_gene: TRBJ2-7; v_gene: TRBV19; CDR3aa: CASSMEGGLSYEQYF
j_gene: TRBJ2-5; v_gene: TRBV9; CDR3aa: CASSVGAAGVETQYF
j_gene: TRBJ2-7; v_gene: TRBV27; CDR3aa: CASTLTRSSYEQYF
j_gene: TRBJ2-2; v_gene: TRBV27; CDR3aa: CASREDGTSVYTGELFF
j_gene: TRBJ2-7; v_gene: TRBV11-2; CDR3aa: CASSSLSYEQYF
j_gene: TRBJ1-2; v_gene: TRBV4-1; CDR3aa: CASSPNGQGTNYGYTF
j_gene: TRBJ2-1; v_gene: TRBV27; CDR3aa: CASSLIPLSSGYNEQFF
j_gene: TRBJ1-3; v_gene: TRBV4-1; CDR3aa: CASSQASGTGSTSAGNTIYF
j_gene: TRBJ1-2; v_gene: TRBV6-6; CDR3aa: CASSDRDTYGYTF
j_gene: TRBJ2-5; v_gene: TRBV4-3; CDR3aa: CASSQAPFSGGTQETQYF
j_gene: NA; v_gene: TRBV28; CDR3aa: CASSSTGLGVYEQYF
j_gene: TRBJ1-1; v_gene: TRBV28; CDR3aa: CASSSLGLGGEAFF
j_gene: TRBJ2-7; v_gene: TRBV27; CDR3aa: CASSLGAAYEQYF
j_gene: TRBJ2-2; v_gene: TRBV27; CDR3aa: CASSLDGPGPETGELFF
j_gene: TRBJ2-7; v_gene: TRBV19; CDR3aa: CASSMLRGTYEQYF
j_gene: TRBJ1-4; v_gene: TRBV7-6; CDR3aa: CASSSYTGTDNEKLFF
j_gene: TRBJ1-6; v_gene: TRBV1; CDR3aa: CTSSQGLDSQGNSPLHF
j_gene: TRBJ2-2; v_gene: TRBV7-9; CDR3aa: CASSSRLGLANTGELFF
j_gene: TRBJ1-2; v_gene: TRBV7-8; CDR3aa: CASSASRDVSYGYTF
j_gene: TRBJ1-1; v_gene: TRBV2; CDR3aa: CAGGWTEAFF
j_gene: TRBJ2-1; v_gene: TRBV13; CDR3aa: CASSLEGRDEQFF
j_gene: TRBJ2-1; v_gene: TRBV18; CDR3aa: CASSPLLTGLRDEQFF
j_gene: TRBJ2-7; v_gene: TRBV6-1; CDR3aa: CASSETDSYEQYF
j_gene: TRBJ2-2; v_gene: TRBV7-8; CDR3aa: CASSGSSGSYTGELFF
j_gene: TRBJ2-3; v_gene: TRBV27; CDR3aa: CASSIGLVAEATQYF
j_gene: TRBJ2-1; v_gene: TRBV11-2; CDR3aa: CASSWGLGGGANEQFF
j_gene: TRBJ1-2; v_gene: TRBV4-3; CDR3aa: CASSQDPYGYTF
j_gene: TRBJ2-5; v_gene: TRBV6-5; CDR3aa: CASSGGQGRETQYF
j_gene: TRBJ1-1; v_gene: TRBV6-5; CDR3aa: CASRSLSEPSAEAFF
j_gene: TRBJ1-2; v_gene: TRBV5-5; CDR3aa: CASSQGQGTYGYTF
j_gene: NA; v_gene: TRBV27; CDR3aa: CASSLSRGSEQYF
j_gene: TRBJ1-4; v_gene: TRBV27; CDR3aa: CASSFGSGLNEKLFF
j_gene: TRBJ2-7; v_gene: TRBV5-4; CDR3aa: CASSLDGSEQYF